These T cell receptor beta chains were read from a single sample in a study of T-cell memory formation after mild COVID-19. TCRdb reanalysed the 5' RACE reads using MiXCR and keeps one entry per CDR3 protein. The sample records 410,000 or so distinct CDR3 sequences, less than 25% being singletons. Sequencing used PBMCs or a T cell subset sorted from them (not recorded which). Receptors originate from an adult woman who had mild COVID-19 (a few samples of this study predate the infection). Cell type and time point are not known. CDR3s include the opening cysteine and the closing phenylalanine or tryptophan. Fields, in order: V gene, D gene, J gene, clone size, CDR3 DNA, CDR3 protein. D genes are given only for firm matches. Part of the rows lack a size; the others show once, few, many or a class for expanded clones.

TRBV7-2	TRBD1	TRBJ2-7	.	TGTGCCAGCAGCTTCTACAGGGGAACCTACGAGCAGTACTTC	CASSFYRGTYEQYF
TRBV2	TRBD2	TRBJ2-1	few	TGTGCCTCGTCAAAGGGACTAGCGGGAGTGGTTGAGCAGTTCTTC	CASSKGLAGVVEQFF
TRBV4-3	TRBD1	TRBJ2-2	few	TGCGCCAGCAGCCATCACAGGCTCAGGACAGGGTCCGGGGAGCTGTTTTTT	CASSHHRLRTGSGELFF
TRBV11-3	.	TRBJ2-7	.	TGTGCCAGCAGCTTAGGATACGGCTTGAGCTCCTACGAGCAGTACTTC	CASSLGYGLSSYEQYF
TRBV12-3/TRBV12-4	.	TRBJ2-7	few	TGTGCCAGCAGTTTATTCGCCAGCTCCTACGAGCAGTACTTC	CASSLFASSYEQYF
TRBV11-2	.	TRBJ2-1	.	TGTGCCAGCACCGCTTTGTCCCACGACAATGAGCAGTTCTTC	CASTALSHDNEQFF
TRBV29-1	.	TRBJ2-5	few	TGCAGCGTTGCACAGCAAGAGACCCAGTACTTC	CSVAQQETQYF
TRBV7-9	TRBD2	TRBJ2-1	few	TGTGCCAGCAGCTCTGGGACTAGCGGGAGTCGGGGCTACAATGAGCAGTTCTTC	CASSSGTSGSRGYNEQFF
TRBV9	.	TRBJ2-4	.	TGTGCCAGCAGCCCCACCCGAACGGCCCTGAACATTCAGTACTTC	CASSPTRTALNIQYF
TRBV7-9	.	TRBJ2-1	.	TGTGCCAGCAGCTTCGGGGGAGAAGTCAATGAGCAGTTCTTC	CASSFGGEVNEQFF
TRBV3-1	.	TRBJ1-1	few	TGTGCCAGCAGCCAGCCGGGACGGCGGAACACTGAAGCTTTCTTT	CASSQPGRRNTEAFF
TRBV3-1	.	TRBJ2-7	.	TGTGCCAGCAGCCCCCAGCTGGGGCCGGGAGAGCAGTACTTC	CASSPQLGPGEQYF
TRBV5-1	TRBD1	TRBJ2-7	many	TGCGCCAGCAGCGTGGGACAGGGGTCTTACGAGCAGTACTTC	CASSVGQGSYEQYF
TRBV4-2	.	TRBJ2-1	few	TGTGCCAGCAGCCAATTAACTAGCAATGAGCAGTTCTTC	CASSQLTSNEQFF
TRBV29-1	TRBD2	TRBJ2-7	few	TGCAGCGTTGGAGCGGGGGCCCCCTACGAGCAGTACTTC	CSVGAGAPYEQYF
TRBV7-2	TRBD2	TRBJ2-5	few	TGTGCCAGCAGCTTGAAGCGGGAGTGGTTAGAGACCCAGTACTTC	CASSLKREWLETQYF
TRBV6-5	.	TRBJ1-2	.	TGTGCCAGCAGACCCGCCGACAGGCTTCGAGGCTACACCTTC	CASRPADRLRGYTF
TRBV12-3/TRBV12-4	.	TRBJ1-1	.	TGTGCCAGCAGTTTAGTTCTGGGTGGAGCTTTCTTT	CASSLVLGGAFF
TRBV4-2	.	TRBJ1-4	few	TGTGCCAGCAGCCAAGTCGGTACAGCCGGGATGGCGGAAAAACTGTTTTTT	CASSQVGTAGMAEKLFF
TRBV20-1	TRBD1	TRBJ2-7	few	TGCAGTGCCAGAAAAACAGGGGCCTTGAACGAGCAGTACTTC	CSARKTGALNEQYF
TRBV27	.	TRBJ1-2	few	TGTGCCAGCAGTTATCGCCCCCCAGGGGTTGATGGCTACACCTTC	CASSYRPPGVDGYTF
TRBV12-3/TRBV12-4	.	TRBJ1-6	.	TGTGCCAGCACACCGGGAAGATCACCCCTCCACTTT	CASTPGRSPLHF
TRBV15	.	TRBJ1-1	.	TGTGCCACCAGCAGAGTAAGTGGGTACACTGAAGCTTTCTTT	CATSRVSGYTEAFF
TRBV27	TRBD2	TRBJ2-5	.	TGTGCCAGCAGTTTACGACTAGCGGGGGGAGGGACCCAGTACTTC	CASSLRLAGGGTQYF
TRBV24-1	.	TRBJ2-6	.	TGTGCCACCAGTGACCCTGGACAGTTAAACGTCCTGACTTTC	CATSDPGQLNVLTF
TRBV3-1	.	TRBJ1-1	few	TGTGCCAGCAGCCCACTGGACACGGGCACTGAAGCTTTCTTT	CASSPLDTGTEAFF
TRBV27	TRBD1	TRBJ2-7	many	TGTGCCAGCAGTCCCTACGACAGGGGAACCTACGAGCAGTACTTC	CASSPYDRGTYEQYF
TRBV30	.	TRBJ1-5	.	TGTGCCTGGAGCACAGGGTACCCTTGGCTCCAGCATTTT	CAWSTGYPWLQHF
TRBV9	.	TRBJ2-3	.	TGTGCCAGCAGCGTAGAGGCAGAGAGCACAGATACGCAGTATTTT	CASSVEAESTDTQYF
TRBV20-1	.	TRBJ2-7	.	TGCAGTGCCCTGCTCGGGACGGATGGCTACGAGCAGTACTTC	CSALLGTDGYEQYF
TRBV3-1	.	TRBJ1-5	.	TGTGCCAGCAGCCAAAGAGGACATGGGGTCGGTCAGCCCCAGCATTTT	CASSQRGHGVGQPQHF
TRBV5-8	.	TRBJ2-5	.	TGTGCCAGCAGTCGCCGCGAGGGAACGACCCAGTACTTC	CASSRREGTTQYF
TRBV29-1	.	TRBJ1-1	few	TGCAGCGTTGAAGGGCCCCCTGAAGCTTTCTTT	CSVEGPPEAFF
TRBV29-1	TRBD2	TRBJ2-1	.	TGCAGCGTTGAGCCTAGCGGCAATGAGCAGTTCTTC	CSVEPSGNEQFF
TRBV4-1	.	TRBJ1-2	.	TGCGCCAGCAGCCAAGTCCAGGGGCCAGTTGGCTACACCTTC	CASSQVQGPVGYTF
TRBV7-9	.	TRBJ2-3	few	TGTGCCAGCACCCAGGACACAGATACGCAGTATTTT	CASTQDTDTQYF
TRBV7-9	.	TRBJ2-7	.	TGTGCCAGCAGCTTATCTCCCTGGGTCGGACTCTCCTACGAGCAGTACTTC	CASSLSPWVGLSYEQYF
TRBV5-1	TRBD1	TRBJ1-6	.	TGCGCCAGCAGCGTGGGGACAGGGGGGAATTCACCCCTCCACTTT	CASSVGTGGNSPLHF
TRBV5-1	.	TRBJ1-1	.	TGCGCCAGCAGCCCCCGGACCGCGAACACTGAAGCTTTCTTT	CASSPRTANTEAFF
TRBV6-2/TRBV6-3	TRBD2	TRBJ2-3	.	TGTGCCAGCAGTTACCCCACCGAGGCGGGGGGCCGCACAGATACGCAGTATTTT	CASSYPTEAGGRTDTQYF
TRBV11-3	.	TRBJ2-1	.	TGTGCCAGCATCCTTGCAGGTGGCGGGTTGGGGCCCTACAATGAGCAGTTCTTC	CASILAGGGLGPYNEQFF